A selection of T cell receptor beta chains follows, all from one sample in a study of blood T cell repertoires in COVID-19. Profiled with immunoSEQ multiplex PCR; TCRdb holds only in-frame clones, not every one. The repertoire holds about 160,000 clones, with about 85% as singletons. The sequenced sample consisted of peripheral blood. The receptors were gathered from a human donor with acute or convalescent COVID-19. The donor label of this sample is uncertain. Each CDR3 is given with its conserved first and last residue.

>TRBV11-3|15|TRBJ2-3
CASSRGTSGGNTQYF
>TRBV5-1|15|TRBJ1-1
CASTPTGQLNTEAFF
>TRBV7-2|14|TRBJ1-2
CASSFPGSAYGYTF
>TRBV6-5|15|TRBJ1-5
CASSRGGAGNQPQHF
>TRBV7-9|13|TRBJ1-2
CASSPTGTYGYTF
>TRBV18|15|TRBJ1-5
CASSKGQNSNQPQHF
>TRBV2|12|TRBJ1-1
CARKGVDREAFF
>TRBV3-1/TRBV3-2|16|TRBJ1-3
CASSLVRGRSGNTIYF
>TRBV4-1|16|TRBJ2-2
CASSPARGPDTGELFF
>TRBV6-1|16|TRBJ1-2
CASSEGRDSGGYGYTF
>TRBV7-6|15|TRBJ1-3
CASSSPRGPGNTIYF
>TRBV18|14|TRBJ2-5
CASSPPLVRETQYF
>TRBV7-2|14|TRBJ1-5
CASSPQGSNQPQHF
>TRBV5-6|17|TRBJ1-2
CASSLASQQLTNYGYTF
>TRBV24-1|15|TRBJ2-1
CATSDVMTGVNEQFF
>TRBV12-5|16|TRBJ2-7
CASGQGLAGGLYEQYF
>TRBV18|14|TRBJ2-5
CASSVLGREETQYF
>TRBV7-2|15|TRBJ1-6
CASSLESGNNSPLHF
>TRBV7-9|15|TRBJ1-2
CASSNGGAVYYGYTF
>TRBV19|16|TRBJ1-4
CASTRRDVATNEKLFF
>TRBV24-1|12|TRBJ1-5
CATGTGNQPQHF
>TRBV10-3|11|TRBJ1-2
CAISESVLYTF
>TRBV9|17|TRBJ2-1
CASSPKPGTGNNNEQFF
>TRBV5-1|14|TRBJ2-7
CASTTTTGSYEQYF
>TRBV29-1|13|TRBJ1-4
CSAPREGDEKLFF
>TRBV6-2/TRBV6-3|13|TRBJ1-5
CASSSSRLRPQHF
>TRBV7-2|15|TRBJ2-3
CASSYRASGTDTQYF
>TRBV27|14|TRBJ2-1
CASSLSFGQGAGLF